This T cell receptor (beta chain) was profiled in a study of OX40 agonist ivuxolimab in advanced cancers. At the level of the study: Patients received intravenous ivuxolimab every 2 weeks at 0.01 to 10 mg/kg. Whole-study findings and limits: With doses of 0.1 to 3.0 mg/kg, CD4+ and CD8+ blood T cells had undergone clonal expansion by week 6.

In regard to this clone: Antigen: not known.

Patients who had autoimmune disease history or got systemic immunosuppression were left out. The data were produced by immunoSEQ multiplex PCR, yet TCRdb's version contains in-frame clones alone and is incomplete. Of about 61,000 clones listed, under 85% are singletons. Deletions cut 2 bases from V and 2 bases from J, with 7 bases between. The CDR3 sequence is 14 residues long. From germline, CDR1 is MDHEN and CDR2 SYDVKM. The chain links TRBV28 to TRBJ1-3, with no clear D. The sample here was CD4+ or CD8+ T cells sorted from blood, taken in a trial of the OX40 agonist ivuxolimab. This clonotype was obtained from an adult with an advanced solid tumor such as melanoma, head and neck, liver or kidney cancer. CDR3 residues: CASSLEVPGNTIYF. CDR3 nucleotide sequence: TGTGCCAGCAGTTTAGAGGTGCCTGGAAACACCATATATTTT.